This T cell receptor beta chain originates from a study of naive and memory T cell subsets. Study-level results: In naive cells, over 85% of TCR sequences were seen only once. Naive and memory subsets had different power law exponents for TCR abundance. There was no ground truth to check naive and memory subset results.

The beta constant-region primer was an equimolar mix of two oligonucleotides covering TRBC1 and TRBC2. Four rounds of PCR amplified the ligated cDNA using nested alpha and beta constant-region primers plus SP2. TCRdb fed the UMI-ligation and nested PCR reads into MiXCR, producing one record per CDR3 protein. The sample shows some 150,000 distinct CDR3 sequences, around 15% of them seen only once. There are 18 residues in the CDR3. The sample holds many counts of this clonotype. What it recognizes is unknown. This TCR derives from a human donor in good health. The V call is TRBV21-1, the J call TRBJ2-3. TRBV21-1 is recorded as a pseudogene. Sequenced sample: naive CD4+ T cells from blood. The CDR3 DNA reads as TGTGCCGGCCTCTTCGTCGAATTAAGAGCGATGTGGACAGATACGCAGTATTTT. Its protein is CAGLFVELRAMWTDTQYF.